This paragraph covers one T cell receptor beta chain sequence. Lacking the conserved final phenylalanine or tryptophan, this CDR3 likely reflects a read error. No DNA is shown, since the ends of the CDR3 on it are uncertain; the CDR3 is the one TCRdb lists. Participants spanned ages about 18 to 89 years and resided in roughly 26 US areas. Participant-reported clinical history was the basis for cohort assignment. These data come from a study of blood T cell repertoires in COVID-19. Whole-study context: COVID-19 samples, acute and convalescent, were from the United States, Italy and Spain. In each case, the material was cDNA or gDNA derived from T cells, B-cell-depleted T cells, or PBMCs.

Data came from immunoSEQ multiplex PCR; TCRdb stores just in-frame clones and leaves some out. The table shows 250,000 or so clones, with approximately 84% occurring only once. The CDR3 is made up of 13 amino acids, end residues included. The germline V gene has CDR1 SGHAT and CDR2 FQNNGV. Material: PBMCs or T cells enriched from blood (not recorded which). The V and J genes are TRBV11-2 and TRBJ2-2; no check of the table's D call, TRBD2, against the DNA was made. The source is a man in his fifties or sixties who had recovered from COVID-19. CDR3 sequence reads: CASSPYSSRGASI.